This entry lists 30 T cell receptor beta chains sequenced from one sample in a study of T cells after yellow fever vaccination (dated by TCRdb to the late 2010s). The label giving this sample's treatment or condition can be read as: live attenuated yellow fever vaccine strain. The receptor library was made with 5' RACE. The sequencer listed for this sample is Illumina HiSeq 2500. The public reads were reprocessed in TCRdb via fastp at Q25 and MiXCR, keeping in-frame beta chains. Every entry covers one CDR3 protein and lists the most common genes and DNA from its rows. This sample gives 350,000 to 450,000 distinct CDR3 sequences in total; about 6% of them show up just once. The top ten clonotypes cover over 14% of the sample. The sample was PBMCs, taken 5 days after the yellow fever booster vaccination. These receptors all come from a young man who received the YFV17D yellow fever vaccine.

This clonotype has more than one count but fewer than ten. V is TRBV20-1 and J is TRBJ2-3; D unresolved. V shed 4 bases and J shed 2 bases, with 13 bases lying between them. Germline V CDR1 and CDR2: DFQATT, SNEGSKA (reference sequence). This CDR3 has 14 residues. CDR3 nucleotides: TGCAGTGCTACCGACTGGCTAGACACAGATACGCAGTATTTT. Residues: CSATDWLDTDTQYF.

This clonotype has more than one count but fewer than ten. The rearrangement links TRBV7-9 to TRBJ1-2, with D perhaps matching TRBD1 (6 bases). The CDR3 totals 15 residues. Trimming shortened V by 3 bases and J by 6 bases, and 17 bases separated the two germline ends. From germline, CDR1 is SEHNR and CDR2 FQNEAQ (reference sequence). CDR3 region: CASSFRAQGNHGYTF. The CDR3 DNA is TGTGCCAGCAGCTTCAGGGCGCAGGGGAACCATGGCTACACCTTC.

The table lists this clonotype with a few counts. This chain uses TRBV12-5 with TRBJ2-6; weak D call: TRBD1 (5 bases). Between the trimmed V and J ends, which lost 7 bases and 2 bases, there was a span of 12 bases. This CDR3 spans 15 amino acids. Germline V gene sequence: CDR1 LGHNT, CDR2 FRNRAP. The CDR3 DNA is TGTGCTAGTGCCATGGGGCAAACTGGGGCCAACGTCCTGACTTTC. Protein product: CASAMGQTGANVLTF.

This clonotype was observed many times. The J gene is TRBJ2-7, the V gene TRBV7-2; possibly TRBD2 for D (6 bases). Per germline, CDR1 SGHTA and CDR2 FQGNSA. The CDR3 runs 14 residues. V gave up 1 base and J gave up 6 bases, with 13 bases separating them. The CDR3 nucleotides are TGTGCCAGCAGCTTAGTTCCAGGAGCGGGCGAGCAGTACTTC. Its translation is CASSLVPGAGEQYF. Looking up the rest from reference TRBV7-2 and TRBJ2-7 gives the full variable domain: GAGVSQSPSNKVTEKGKDVELRCDPISGHTALYWYRQSLGQGLEFLIYFQGNSAPDKSGLPSDRFSAERTGGSVSTLTIQRTQQEDSAVYLCASSLVPGAGEQYFGPGTRLTVT.

This clonotype has only a few counts. The rearrangement uses TRBV28 and TRBJ2-7; 8 bases line up with TRBD2. The germline CDR1 and CDR2 sequences are MDHEN and SYDVKM. This CDR3 is 14 amino acids long. V lost 8 bases and J lost 0; bases outside the gene matches: 6. DNA for the CDR3: TGTGCCAGCCGGCCTAGCGGGCGCTCCTACGAGCAGTACTTC. Its translation is CASRPSGRSYEQYF.

This clonotype was seen many times. V usage is TRBV27 and J usage is TRBJ2-1; D perhaps matches TRBD1 (5 bases). The length of the CDR3 is 14 residues. The germline V and J ends were trimmed by 5 bases and 0 bases, with 8 bases remaining between them. CDR1 MNHEY and CDR2 SMNVEV come from the germline V gene (reference sequence). This CDR3 is CASSQGSSYNEQFF. CDR3 in DNA: TGTGCCAGCAGTCAGGGAAGCTCCTACAATGAGCAGTTCTTC.

The genes are TRBV7-2 and TRBJ2-3, with no clear D. The V gene's germline CDR1 is SGHTA and CDR2 FQGNSA. V lost 7 bases and J 0 bases, leaving 14 bases between the germline ends. The CDR3 consists of 15 residues. The chain's CDR3 is CASKGSALSTDTQYF. In DNA form, the CDR3 reads TGTGCCAGCAAAGGGTCGGCGCTCAGCACAGATACGCAGTATTTT. Full variable domain (outside the CDR3, taken from reference TRBV7-2 and TRBJ2-3): GAGVSQSPSNKVTEKGKDVELRCDPISGHTALYWYRQSLGQGLEFLIYFQGNSAPDKSGLPSDRFSAERTGGSVSTLTIQRTQQEDSAVYLCASKGSALSTDTQYFGPGTRLTVL.

The chain has TRBV19 and TRBJ2-2, with D possibly being TRBD1 (5 bases). Looked up from germline, CDR1 is LNHDA and CDR2 is SQIVND (reference sequence). The CDR3 consists of 14 residues. Deletions cut 7 bases from V and 1 base from J, with 10 bases between. The CDR3 loop reads CASTVTGNTGELFF. The CDR3 DNA is TGTGCCAGTACCGTTACAGGGAACACCGGGGAGCTGTTTTTT.

The chain employs TRBV27 and TRBJ2-1, with a tentative D call TRBD2 (6 bases). V lost 7 bases and J 2 bases, leaving 18 bases between the germline ends. CDR1 is MNHEY and CDR2 is SMNVEV in the germline V gene (reference sequence). The CDR3 spans 16 residues. The CDR3 reads CASTLRSGLTYNEQFF. CDR3 in DNA: TGTGCCAGCACCCTTAGGAGCGGGCTTACCTACAATGAGCAGTTCTTC.

This clonotype was seen many times. The chain uses TRBV9 and TRBJ2-7; D is ambiguous. The CDR3 sequence is 13 residues long. Trimming removed 4 bases from V and 1 base from J, with 9 bases in between. Germline loops: CDR1 SGDLS, CDR2 YYNGEE. Written as DNA, the CDR3 is TGTGCCAGCAGCCCCCCGGCGTCCTACGAGCAGTACTTC. Translated, it gives CASSPPASYEQYF.

Many counts were recorded for this clonotype. The chain is built from TRBV20-1 and TRBJ2-1, with TRBD2 matching 7 bases. Germline V gives CDR1 DFQATT, CDR2 SNEGSKA (reference sequence). With V trimmed by 2 bases and J by 4 bases, 8 bases remained unmatched. This CDR3 is 15 amino acids long. The CDR3: CSARSTSSWYNEQFF. The DNA of the CDR3 is TGCAGTGCTAGATCGACTAGCAGTTGGTACAATGAGCAGTTCTTC.

A few counts support this clonotype. The genes are TRBV6-5 and TRBJ1-4, with no clear D. Trimming cost V 2 bases and J 0 bases, with 7 bases left between them. The CDR3 is made up of 15 amino acids. Per germline, CDR1 MNHEY and CDR2 SVGAGI. In nucleotides, the CDR3 is TGTGCCAGCAGTTACAGCGGAGCAACTAATGAAAAACTGTTTTTT. Amino acids: CASSYSGATNEKLFF.

The chain carries TRBV10-3 and TRBJ2-1; 9 positions match TRBD2. The germline gives CDR1 ENHRY, CDR2 SYGVKD. This CDR3 contains 16 residues. V was clipped by 6 bases and J by 7 bases; unmatched bases: 13. The CDR3 is CAISIWGSGRNNEQFF. CDR3 in DNA: TGTGCCATCAGCATTTGGGGAAGCGGGAGGAATAATGAGCAGTTCTTC.

J is TRBJ2-2 and V is TRBV10-3, with D perhaps matching TRBD2 (6 bases). CDR1 is ENHRY and CDR2 is SYGVKD in the germline V gene. Trimming removed 10 bases from V and 5 bases from J, with 8 bases in between. The CDR3 spans 11 residues. CDR3 loop: CASGLTGELFF. Here the CDR3 DNA reads TGTGCCAGCGGACTAACCGGGGAGCTGTTTTTT.

This clonotype was counted many times. The V call is TRBV9, the J call TRBJ2-2, with a possible D match to TRBD2 (6 bases). V was clipped by 2 bases and J by 6 bases, with 14 bases between them. The CDR3 is 15 residues long. CDR1 is SGDLS and CDR2 is YYNGEE in the germline V gene. The CDR3 loop reads CASSVLPGEAGELFF. The CDR3 region has the DNA TGTGCCAGCAGCGTGTTACCGGGAGAGGCCGGGGAGCTGTTTTTT. The full variable domain, its missing parts supplied by reference TRBV9 and TRBJ2-2, is DSGVTQTPKHLITATGQRVTLRCSPRSGDLSVYWYQQSLDQGLQFLIQYYNGEERAKGNILERFSAQQFPDLHSELNLSSLELGDSALYFCASSVLPGEAGELFFGEGSRLTVL.

This rearrangement joins TRBV4-2 to TRBJ2-1; 7 positions match TRBD2. J gave up 8 bases and V 1 base, and 8 bases lay outside the gene matches. In germline, CDR1 is LGHNA, CDR2 YNFKEQ. This CDR3 comprises 15 residues. In nucleotides, the CDR3 is TGTGCCAGCAGCCAAGGGGACTATACATCGGATGAGCAGTTCTTC. Its translation: CASSQGDYTSDEQFF.

This clonotype occurred a few times. The gene calls are TRBV5-4 and TRBJ1-1; 8 nucleotides line up with TRBD1. The V gene end was trimmed by 2 bases and the J gene end by 4 bases; junction bases not matched to a gene: 4. This CDR3 spans 14 amino acids. In germline, CDR1 is SGHNT, CDR2 YYREEE (reference sequence). The CDR3 protein is CASSFQGAPTEAFF. The DNA of the CDR3 is TGTGCCAGCAGCTTCCAGGGGGCGCCCACTGAAGCTTTCTTT. Full variable domain (remainder filled in from reference TRBV5-4 and TRBJ1-1): ETGVTQSPTHLIKTRGQQVTLRCSSQSGHNTVSWYQQALGQGPQFIFQYYREEENGRGNFPPRFSGLQFPNYSSELNVNALELDDSALYLCASSFQGAPTEAFFGQGTRLTVV.

This clonotype was found a few times. This chain links TRBV7-6 with TRBJ2-3; D unclear. The V gene's germline CDR1 is SGHVS and CDR2 FNYEAQ. This CDR3 is built from 12 residues. V was cut by 5 bases and J by 12 bases, with 15 bases left in between. As DNA, the CDR3 is TGTGCCAGCAGCGCCTCGGAAGCGTCCCAGTATTTT. This gives the protein CASSASEASQYF.

This clonotype was detected a few times. The V call is TRBV20-1, the J call TRBJ2-3; 7 bases are a match to TRBD2. The ends lost 1 base at V and 2 bases at J; junction bases unmatched: 6. Germline V gene sequence: CDR1 DFQATT, CDR2 SNEGSKA (reference sequence). The CDR3 runs to 15 residues. The CDR3 nucleotides are TGCAGTGCTAGAGCGGCTAGCGGATTCACAGATACGCAGTATTTT. Amino acid sequence: CSARAASGFTDTQYF.

The rearrangement uses TRBV20-1 and TRBJ2-7; 11 bases match TRBD2. After removal of 0 bases from V and 4 bases from J, the junction contained 5 bases not matched to a gene. Germline assignment: CDR1 DFQATT and CDR2 SNEGSKA (reference sequence). This CDR3 is 15 amino acids long. CDR3 coding DNA: TGCAGTGCTAGAGATCTCGCTAGCGGGAGGTACGAGCAGTACTTC. Protein sequence: CSARDLASGRYEQYF.

This clonotype was seen a handful of times. The chain carries TRBV10-3 and TRBJ2-1; 7 bases line up with TRBD2. This CDR3 comprises 14 residues. V lost 4 bases to trimming and J lost 3 bases; unmatched junction nucleotides: 3. Per germline, CDR1 ENHRY and CDR2 SYGVKD. The CDR3 loop is CAISVAGVYNEQFF. In nucleotides, the CDR3 is TGTGCCATCAGTGTCGCGGGAGTCTACAATGAGCAGTTCTTC.

This clonotype has a count of ten or more. The chain carries TRBV4-3 and TRBJ2-5, with 8 nucleotides matching TRBD2. The CDR3 spans 17 residues. Germline V lookup: CDR1 LGHNA, CDR2 YSLEER. V lost 0 bases and J lost 1; bases outside the gene matches: 7. CDR3 DNA sequence: TGCGCCAGCAGCCAAGAGAGGGCTAGCGGGTTCCAAGAGACCCAGTACTTC. Translated: CASSQERASGFQETQYF.

The chain joins TRBV30 to TRBJ2-1; either TRBD1 or TRBD2 may supply D (6 bases each). CDR1 GTSNPN and CDR2 SVGIG come from the germline V gene (reference sequence). The CDR3 extends over 15 amino acids. The V and J ends lost 0 bases and 2 bases respectively, with 11 bases between them. CDR3 coding DNA: TGTGCCTGGAGTGTCCCGGGGGCCGCCTACAATGAGCAGTTCTTC. This codes for CAWSVPGAAYNEQFF.

The V and J genes are TRBV3-1 and TRBJ1-1, with D possibly being TRBD1 (5 bases). The V gene's germline CDR1 is LGHDT and CDR2 YNNKEL (reference sequence). This CDR3 is 14 amino acids long. Trimming cost V 1 base and J 6 bases, with 12 bases left between them. The CDR3 is CASSQVARAAEAFF. The CDR3 DNA reads TGTGCCAGCAGCCAAGTCGCCAGGGCGGCTGAAGCTTTCTTT.

The CDR3 coding sequence is TGTGCCATCAGTGAGTCAAGCGGGAGGTCAGTTGAGCAGTTCTTC. Amino acids: CAISESSGRSVEQFF. V is TRBV10-3 and J is TRBJ2-1; 9 bases match TRBD2. The CDR3 loop spans 15 amino acids. Losses at the gene ends were 0 bases for V and 9 bases for J; bases not matched to a gene: 6. Germline CDR1 and CDR2: ENHRY and SYGVKD.

This sequence joins TRBV7-9 and TRBJ1-1; D unresolved. The CDR3 has 12 amino acids. In germline, CDR1 is SEHNR, CDR2 FQNEAQ (reference sequence). Between the trimmed V and J ends, which lost 5 bases and 8 bases, there was a span of 12 bases. The DNA for the CDR3 is TGTGCCAGCAGCCCCTTGACAACAGAAGCTTTCTTT. It yields the protein CASSPLTTEAFF.

The chain links TRBV7-6 to TRBJ2-5, with D possibly TRBD2 on 5 matching bases. Germline V lookup: CDR1 SGHVS, CDR2 FNYEAQ. This CDR3 is built from 14 residues. V was clipped by 2 bases and J by 4 bases, with 11 bases between them. CDR3: CASSLNGIGETQYF. In DNA form, the CDR3 reads TGTGCCAGCAGCTTAAACGGGATCGGAGAGACCCAGTACTTC.

This chain uses TRBV20-1 with TRBJ2-1; the D gene is possibly TRBD2 (6 bases). The CDR3 has 17 residues. Germline CDR1 reads DFQATT; CDR2 reads SNEGSKA (reference sequence). Deletions cut 0 bases from V and 0 bases from J, with 15 bases between. For the CDR3, the DNA is TGCAGTGCTAGAGATCGGAGCGGGTTAAGCTCCTACAATGAGCAGTTCTTC. Its translation: CSARDRSGLSSYNEQFF.

This clonotype was counted at least ten times. V is TRBV5-1 and J is TRBJ2-1; 11 positions match TRBD2. Unmatched junction bases numbered 2, after V lost 4 bases and J lost 5 bases. The germline gives CDR1 SGHRS, CDR2 YFSETQ. CDR3 length: 14 amino acids. CDR3 coding DNA: TGCGCCAGCAGCCTAGCGGGAGGAAACAATGAGCAGTTCTTC. Translating gives CASSLAGGNNEQFF.

Ten or more counts support this clonotype. J is TRBJ2-7 and V is TRBV18, with a possible D match to TRBD2 (5 bases). Germline-derived CDR1 and CDR2 are KGHSH and LQKENI. The CDR3 is 14 residues long. Trimming removed 5 bases from V and 7 bases from J, with 18 bases in between. The DNA for the CDR3 is TGTGCCAGCTCAACCACGTTCGGGGTGCGAGAGCAGTACTTC. It codes for CASSTTFGVREQYF.